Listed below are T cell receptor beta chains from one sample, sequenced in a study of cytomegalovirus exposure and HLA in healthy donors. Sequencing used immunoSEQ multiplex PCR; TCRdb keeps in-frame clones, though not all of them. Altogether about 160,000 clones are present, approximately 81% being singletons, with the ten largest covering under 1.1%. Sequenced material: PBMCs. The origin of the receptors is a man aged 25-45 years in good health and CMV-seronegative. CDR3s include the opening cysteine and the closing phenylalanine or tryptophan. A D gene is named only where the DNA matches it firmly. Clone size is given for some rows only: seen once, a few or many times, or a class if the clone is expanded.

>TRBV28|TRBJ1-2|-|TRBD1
CASRQTGPGYGYTF
TGTGCCAGCCGACAGACAGGGCCCGGATATGGCTACACCTTC
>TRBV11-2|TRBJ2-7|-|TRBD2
CASSPGTSGGSSSYEQYF
TGTGCCAGCAGCCCCGGGACTAGCGGGGGTTCTAGCTCCTACGAGCAGTACTTC
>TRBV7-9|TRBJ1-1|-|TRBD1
CASSSKQGVRTEAFF
TGTGCCAGCAGCTCGAAACAGGGGGTAAGGACTGAAGCTTTCTTT
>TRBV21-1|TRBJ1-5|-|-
CARKGGTELNQPQHF
TGTGCCAGGAAAGGAGGGACAGAACTAAATCAGCCCCAGCATTTT
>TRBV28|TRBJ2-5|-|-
CASSPRWDITWGTQYF
TGTGCCAGCAGTCCACGGTGGGACATCACTTGGGGGACCCAGTACTTC
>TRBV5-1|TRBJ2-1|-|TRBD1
CASSWAGQGSYNEQFF
TGCGCCAGCAGCTGGGCGGGACAGGGCTCCTACAATGAGCAGTTCTTC
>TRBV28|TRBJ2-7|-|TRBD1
CASSPGQGLRYEQYF
TGTGCCAGCAGTCCAGGACAGGGATTAAGGTACGAGCAGTACTTC
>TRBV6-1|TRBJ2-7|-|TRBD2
CASSGWTSPTYEQYF
TGTGCCAGCAGTGGATGGACTAGTCCTACATACGAGCAGTACTTC
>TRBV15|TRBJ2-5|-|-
CATSYSEETQYF
TGTGCCACCAGCTATAGCGAGGAGACCCAGTACTTC
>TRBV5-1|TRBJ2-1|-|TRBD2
CASSHRTSGANNEQFF
TGCGCCAGCAGCCATAGAACTAGCGGGGCCAACAATGAGCAGTTCTTC
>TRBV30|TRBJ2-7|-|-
CAWSEQGYEQYF
TGTGCCTGGAGCGAACAGGGCTACGAGCAGTACTTC
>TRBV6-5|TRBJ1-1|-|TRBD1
CASSRWTGRGTEAFF
TGTGCCAGCAGTCGGTGGACAGGGCGGGGAACTGAAGCTTTCTTT
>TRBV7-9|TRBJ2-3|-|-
CASSFGIGSTDTQYF
TGTGCCAGCAGCTTTGGTATCGGGAGCACAGATACGCAGTATTTT
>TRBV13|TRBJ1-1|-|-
CASSFPDMNTEAFF
TGTGCCAGCAGCTTTCCCGACATGAACACTGAAGCTTTCTTT
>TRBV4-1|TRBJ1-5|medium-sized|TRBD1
CASSQGQGNNQPQHF
TGCGCCAGCAGCCAAGGACAGGGAAACAATCAGCCCCAGCATTTT
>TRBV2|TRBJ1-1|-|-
CASSEAREREVGPDLNTEAFF
TGTGCCAGCAGTGAAGCGAGGGAGAGGGAGGTTGGCCCCGACTTGAACACTGAAGCTTTCTTT
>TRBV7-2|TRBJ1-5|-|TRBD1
CASSPGGTGNQPQHF
TGTGCCAGCAGCCCCGGAGGGACAGGGAATCAGCCCCAGCATTTT
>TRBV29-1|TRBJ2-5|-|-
CSVDSGLETQYF
TGCAGCGTTGATAGCGGTTTAGAGACCCAGTACTTC
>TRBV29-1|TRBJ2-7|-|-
CSVDGAGTSYEQYF
TGCAGCGTTGACGGGGCGGGGACTTCCTACGAGCAGTACTTC
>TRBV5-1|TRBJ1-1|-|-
CASSLAGDKNTEAFF
TGCGCCAGCAGCTTGGCCGGGGACAAGAACACTGAAGCTTTCTTT
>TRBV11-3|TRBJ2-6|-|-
CASSPGLFSGANVLTF
TGTGCCAGCAGCCCCGGACTATTCTCTGGGGCCAACGTCCTGACTTTC
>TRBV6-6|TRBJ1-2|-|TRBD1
CAIMGGTGGGYTF
TGTGCCATTATGGGGGGGACAGGGGGTGGCTACACCTTC